This TCR beta chain was found in a study of blood T cell repertoires in COVID-19. At the level of the study: The United States, Italy and Spain provided the acute and convalescent COVID-19 samples. Sample material is recorded as cDNA or gDNA derived from T cells, B-cell-depleted T cells, or PBMCs.

In the authors' methods: Amplification of reference gene primers was used by the study to estimate nucleated cell counts. Profiling relied on immunoSEQ multiplex PCR, and the TCRdb table lists in-frame clones only, not all of them. V and J calls and clone size are copied from that table; D and trimming were computed from the DNA. The sample has roughly 100,000 clones, approximately 90% seen once. CDR3 length: 16 residues. V was pared by 7 bases and J by 1 base, with 19 bases between. From germline, CDR1 is MDHEN and CDR2 SYDVKM. The TCR comes from a woman older than 75 in a cohort sampled during active COVID-19. The chain carries TRBV28 and TRBJ2-5, with D possibly being TRBD2 (6 bases). The sample was peripheral blood. This chain's CDR3 is CASTAGNGGLQETQYF. The CDR3 bases are TGTGCCAGCACCGCGGGCAACGGGGGACTCCAAGAGACCCAGTACTTC.